This passage covers 22 T cell receptor beta chains from one sample sequenced in a study of identical twins. TCRdb processed the 5' RACE reads anew with MiXCR; each CDR3 protein has one entry. The sample consists of some 570,000 distinct CDR3 sequences, about a fifth of them appearing once. These data also featured in a second study, about yellow fever vaccine responses in identical twins.

The source material was CD4+ T cells sorted from blood. These receptors all stem from a woman aged 18-29 years in good health.

The chain has TRBV18 and TRBJ1-1; TRBD1 is a possible D gene (6 bases). The germline V gene encodes CDR1 KGHSH and CDR2 LQKENI. CDR3 size: 12 residues. The V gene lost 6 bases and the J gene lost 8 bases, with 13 bases spanning the gap. This CDR3 is CASSQAGTEAFF. The CDR3 nucleotides are TGTGCCAGCTCCCAAGCCGGGACAGAAGCTTTCTTT.

V gene TRBV6-1 combines with J gene TRBJ2-3; a possible D gene is TRBD2 (6 bases). Germline loops: CDR1 MNHNS, CDR2 SASEGT. CDR3 length: 14 amino acids. The ends were cut back, 5 bases at V and 4 bases at J, with 13 bases in the middle. CDR3 in amino acids: CASSLTRLSDTQYF. The CDR3 DNA reads TGTGCCAGCAGTCTGACTAGACTGTCAGATACGCAGTATTTT.

The chain recombines TRBV29-1 with TRBJ1-1, with 12 bases lining up with TRBD1. Germline V lookup: CDR1 SQVTM, CDR2 ANQGSEA. J was trimmed by 4 bases and V by 6 bases; bases with no gene match: 9. The CDR3 has 15 residues. CDR3: CSVSGTGGAGTEAFF. For the CDR3, the DNA is TGCAGCGTGTCCGGGACAGGGGGCGCGGGCACTGAAGCTTTCTTT.

The chain employs TRBV3-1 and TRBJ2-1, with D perhaps matching TRBD1 (6 bases). V was shortened by 4 bases and J by 11 bases, with 12 bases between the two germline ends. Germline CDR1 reads LGHDT; CDR2 reads YNNKEL (reference sequence). CDR3 size: 12 residues. This chain's CDR3 is CASSRDRSKQFF. CDR3 DNA: TGTGCCAGCAGCCGTGACAGGTCGAAGCAGTTCTTC.

This clonotype was recorded many times. This rearrangement joins TRBV4-1 to TRBJ1-5; D remains ambiguous. This CDR3 region has 15 residues. Germline CDR1 is MGHRA and CDR2 is YSYEKL. The germline V and J ends were trimmed by 0 bases and 4 bases, with 10 bases remaining between them. The chain's CDR3 is CASSQDETRNQPQHF. CDR3 in DNA: TGCGCCAGCAGCCAAGATGAGACACGAAATCAGCCCCAGCATTTT.

This clonotype was seen a handful of times. V usage is TRBV25-1 and J usage is TRBJ2-3; D call uncertain. The V gene lost 2 bases and the J gene lost 2 bases, with 14 bases spanning the gap. The CDR3 sequence is 16 residues long. CDR1 MGHDK and CDR2 SYGVNS come from the germline V gene. In DNA, the CDR3 is TGTGCCAGCAGTGAAGGGGTCGGGCAGACCACAGATACGCAGTATTTT. Its protein is CASSEGVGQTTDTQYF.

The V gene is TRBV5-1, the J gene TRBJ2-7; no clear D gene. The CDR3 runs 13 residues. Trimming left V 5 bases short and J 4 bases short, with 13 bases between. The germline V gene has CDR1 SGHRS and CDR2 YFSETQ. The DNA of the CDR3 is TGCGCCAGCAGGTTCGACCGGAATTACGAGCAGTACTTC. This encodes CASRFDRNYEQYF.

The genes are TRBV10-2 and TRBJ2-3, with 10 bases matching TRBD2. The CDR3 contains 16 residues. The junction had 6 bases not matched to a gene; V was cut back by 4 bases and J by 2 bases. Looked up from germline, CDR1 is WSHSY and CDR2 is SAAADI. This CDR3 reads CASSVQRGGPTDTQYF. In DNA form, the CDR3 reads TGCGCCAGCAGTGTCCAGCGGGGGGGCCCCACAGATACGCAGTATTTT.

The genes are TRBV5-1 and TRBJ2-5; D possibly corresponds to TRBD1 (6 bases). Looked up from germline, CDR1 is SGHRS and CDR2 is YFSETQ. CDR3 length: 15 residues. V was pared by 0 bases and J by 2 bases, with 11 bases between. The chain's CDR3 is CASSLGRGLQETQYF. The CDR3 DNA reads TGCGCCAGCAGCTTGGGCAGGGGCCTTCAAGAGACCCAGTACTTC.

This chain joins TRBV7-6 and TRBJ2-3, with a weak D call TRBD2 (5 bases). The V gene lost 3 bases and the J gene lost 4 bases, with 11 bases spanning the gap. Germline V gives CDR1 SGHVS, CDR2 FNYEAQ. The CDR3 spans 14 residues. CDR3 amino acids: CASSFQGSADTQYF. CDR3 in DNA: TGTGCCAGCAGCTTCCAAGGGAGCGCAGATACGCAGTATTTT. The full variable domain, in which reference TRBV7-6 and TRBJ2-3 provide the parts outside the CDR3, is GAGVSQSPRYKVTKRGQDVALRCDPISGHVSLYWYRQALGQGPEFLTYFNYEAQQDKSGLPNDRFSAERPEGSISTLTIQRTEQRDSAMYRCASSFQGSADTQYFGPGTRLTVL.

The sample holds a few counts of this clonotype. The V gene is TRBV4-1, the J gene TRBJ2-5, with 9 nucleotides matching TRBD2. The CDR3 has 17 residues. The V gene's germline CDR1 is MGHRA and CDR2 YSYEKL. With V trimmed by 0 bases and J by 2 bases, 7 bases remained unmatched. The CDR3 loop reads CASSQEGAGGLQETQYF. The CDR3 bases are TGCGCCAGCAGCCAAGAAGGAGCGGGAGGTCTTCAAGAGACCCAGTACTTC.

There are many counts of this clonotype. The rearrangement joins TRBV7-2 to TRBJ2-3, with a possible D match to TRBD1 (5 bases). CDR1 and CDR2 (germline): SGHTA, FQGNSA. The V and J ends lost 6 bases and 6 bases respectively, with 16 bases between them. This CDR3 has 14 amino acids. The CDR3 DNA follows: TGTGCCAGCAGACTCATCGGTGCAGGGGATACGCAGTATTTT. Amino acid sequence: CASRLIGAGDTQYF.

The chain recombines TRBV20-1 with TRBJ2-7; a possible D gene is TRBD1 (6 bases). Germline assignment: CDR1 DFQATT and CDR2 SNEGSKA (reference sequence). This CDR3 spans 12 amino acids. Trimming left V 3 bases short and J 2 bases short, with 8 bases between. The chain's CDR3 is CSARDRTYEQYV. CDR3 DNA: TGCAGTGCTAGGGACAGAACCTACGAGCAGTACGTC.

J is TRBJ1-2 and V is TRBV3-1, with D possibly TRBD1 on 5 matching bases. This CDR3 comprises 16 residues. V was shortened by 7 bases and J by 2 bases, with 20 bases between the two germline ends. Germline assignment: CDR1 LGHDT and CDR2 YNNKEL (reference sequence). The CDR3 region has the DNA TGTGCCAGCAACTCTGGAGTGAGACAGAAGAACTATGGCTACACCTTC. Amino acid sequence: CASNSGVRQKNYGYTF.

J is TRBJ2-2 and V is TRBV29-1, with no clear D. Trimming removed 8 bases at V and 4 bases at J, with 14 bases between. This CDR3 contains 13 residues. Germline assignment: CDR1 SQVTM and CDR2 ANQGSEA. CDR3 region: CSTEVPSTGELFF. The CDR3 bases are TGCAGCACCGAGGTCCCGAGCACCGGGGAGCTGTTTTTT.

With regard to this clonotype: A single base separates this from a much larger clone, so it may be a read error. V usage is TRBV12-3 or TRBV12-4 and J usage is TRBJ2-7; D is unresolved. The CDR3 totals 12 residues. Here the CDR3 DNA reads TGTGCCAGCAGTGCCGATTCCTACGAGAAGTACGTC. This codes for CASSADSYEKYV.

The rearrangement uses TRBV10-3 and TRBJ2-3, with 9 bases that match TRBD1. This CDR3 has 18 amino acids. With V trimmed by 6 bases and J by 2 bases, 15 bases remained unmatched. CDR1 ENHRY and CDR2 SYGVKD come from the germline V gene. The DNA of the CDR3 is TGTGCCATCAGCCCCAAACCCACCGGGACAGGGCACACAGATACGCAGTATTTT. Amino acids: CAISPKPTGTGHTDTQYF.

V and J are TRBV7-3 and TRBJ1-1, with D hard to call. CDR1 and CDR2 from the germline V gene are SGHTA and FQGTGA. The CDR3 extends over 14 amino acids. V lost 5 bases and J 1 base, leaving 11 bases between the germline ends. CDR3 protein: CASSPTTQNTEAFF. The CDR3 coding sequence is TGTGCCAGCAGCCCCACCACTCAGAACACTGAAGCTTTCTTT.

This clonotype has a handful of counts. V is TRBV12-3 or TRBV12-4 and J is TRBJ1-3, with D tentatively TRBD1 (6 bases). There are 15 residues in the CDR3. Trimming took off 5 bases at V and 2 bases at J, with 13 bases between the two ends. The CDR3 here is CASSITGTTGNTIYF. The CDR3 DNA follows: TGTGCCAGCAGTATCACCGGGACAACTGGAAACACCATATATTTT.

This clonotype was detected only a few times. The chain uses TRBV18 and TRBJ1-3; D not resolved. The CDR3 length is 19 residues. Germline V lookup: CDR1 KGHSH, CDR2 LQKENI. Trimming took off 4 bases at V and 0 bases at J, with 22 bases between the two ends. In DNA form, the CDR3 reads TGTGCCAGCTCACGGGGATATGAGGGCGCTTCCCCCTCTGGAAACACCATATATTTT. Translating gives CASSRGYEGASPSGNTIYF.

This clonotype was observed many times. This chain joins TRBV5-6 and TRBJ2-1; D not certain. Germline lookup yields CDR1 SGHDT and CDR2 YYEEEE. The CDR3 loop spans 13 amino acids. The V and J ends lost 2 bases and 5 bases respectively, with 8 bases between them. The CDR3 here is CASSLLLNNEQFF. CDR3 coding DNA: TGTGCCAGCAGCTTATTACTGAACAATGAGCAGTTCTTC.

This clonotype has a handful of counts. The CDR3: CASSQDKLASGGPSTDTQYF. CDR3 in DNA: TGTGCCAGCAGCCAAGATAAGTTGGCTAGCGGGGGGCCTAGCACAGATACGCAGTATTTT. The chain combines TRBV3-1 with TRBJ2-3; 11 bases are shared with TRBD2. CDR3 size: 20 residues. CDR1 is LGHDT and CDR2 is YNNKEL in the germline V gene (reference sequence). V lost 0 bases, J lost 0 bases, and 11 bases stayed unmatched.